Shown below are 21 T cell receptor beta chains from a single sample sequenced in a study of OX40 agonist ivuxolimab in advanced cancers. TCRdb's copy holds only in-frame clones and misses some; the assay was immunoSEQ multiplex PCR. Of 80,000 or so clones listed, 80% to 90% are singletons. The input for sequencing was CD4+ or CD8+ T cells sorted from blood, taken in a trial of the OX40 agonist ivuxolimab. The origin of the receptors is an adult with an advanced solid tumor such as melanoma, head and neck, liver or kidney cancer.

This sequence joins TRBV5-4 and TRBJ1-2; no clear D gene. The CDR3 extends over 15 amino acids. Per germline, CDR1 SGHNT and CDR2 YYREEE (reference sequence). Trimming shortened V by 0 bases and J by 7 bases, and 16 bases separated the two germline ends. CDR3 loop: CASSLEEGERFGYTF. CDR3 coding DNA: TGTGCCAGCAGCTTGGAAGAGGGCGAAAGGTTTGGCTACACCTTC. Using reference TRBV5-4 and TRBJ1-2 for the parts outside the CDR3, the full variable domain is ETGVTQSPTHLIKTRGQQVTLRCSSQSGHNTVSWYQQALGQGPQFIFQYYREEENGRGNFPPRFSGLQFPNYSSELNVNALELDDSALYLCASSLEEGERFGYTFGSGTRLTVV.

The CDR3 spells CASSQVWRDKTNEKLFF. In nucleotides, the CDR3 is TGCGCCAGCAGCCAAGTTTGGAGGGACAAAACTAATGAAAAACTGTTTTTT. The chain has TRBV4-1 and TRBJ1-4, with a weak D call TRBD1 (6 bases). The CDR3 has 17 residues. The germline V gene encodes CDR1 MGHRA and CDR2 YSYEKL. The V and J ends lost 1 base and 1 base respectively, with 13 bases between them.

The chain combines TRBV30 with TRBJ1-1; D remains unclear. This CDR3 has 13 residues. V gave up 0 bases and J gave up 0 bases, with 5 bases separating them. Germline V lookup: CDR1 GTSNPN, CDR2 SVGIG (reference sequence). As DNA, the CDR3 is TGTGCCTGGAGTGTACACCTGAACACTGAAGCTTTCTTT. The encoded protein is CAWSVHLNTEAFF.

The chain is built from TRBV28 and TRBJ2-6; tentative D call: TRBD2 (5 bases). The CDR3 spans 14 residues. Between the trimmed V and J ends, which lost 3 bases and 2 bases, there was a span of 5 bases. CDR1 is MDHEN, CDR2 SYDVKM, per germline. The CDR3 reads CASSLRAGANVLTF. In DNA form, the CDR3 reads TGTGCCAGCAGTTTGAGGGCTGGGGCCAACGTCCTGACTTTC.

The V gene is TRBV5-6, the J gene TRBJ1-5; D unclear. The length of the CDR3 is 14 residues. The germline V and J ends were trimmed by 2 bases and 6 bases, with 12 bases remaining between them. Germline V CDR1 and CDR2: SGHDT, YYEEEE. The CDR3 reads CASSFPGGGQPQHF. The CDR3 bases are TGTGCCAGCAGCTTTCCCGGAGGTGGTCAGCCCCAGCATTTT.

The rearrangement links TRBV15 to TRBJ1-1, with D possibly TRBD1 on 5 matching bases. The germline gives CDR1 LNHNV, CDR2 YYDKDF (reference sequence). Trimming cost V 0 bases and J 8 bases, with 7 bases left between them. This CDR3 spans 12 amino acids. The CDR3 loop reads CATSREPGEAFF. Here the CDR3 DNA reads TGTGCCACCAGCAGAGAACCAGGGGAAGCTTTCTTT.

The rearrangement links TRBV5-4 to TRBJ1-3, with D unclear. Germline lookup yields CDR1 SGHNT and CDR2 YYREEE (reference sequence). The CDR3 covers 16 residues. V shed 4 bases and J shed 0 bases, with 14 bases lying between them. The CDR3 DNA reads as TGTGCCAGCAGCCTGGCTGGGTTTATCTCTGGAAACACCATATATTTT. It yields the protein CASSLAGFISGNTIYF.

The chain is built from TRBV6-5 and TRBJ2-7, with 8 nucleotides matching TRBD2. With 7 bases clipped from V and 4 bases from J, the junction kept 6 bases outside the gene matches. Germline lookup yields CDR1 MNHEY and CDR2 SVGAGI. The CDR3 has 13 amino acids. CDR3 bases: TGTGCCAGCATGCGGGGCGGGGGGTACGAGCAGTACTTC. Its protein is CASMRGGGYEQYF.

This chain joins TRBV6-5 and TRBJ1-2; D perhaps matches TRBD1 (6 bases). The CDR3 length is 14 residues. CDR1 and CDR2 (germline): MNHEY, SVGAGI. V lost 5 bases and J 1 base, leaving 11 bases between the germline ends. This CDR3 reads CASSPTGFNYGYTF. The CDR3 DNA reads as TGTGCCAGCAGTCCTACAGGGTTTAACTATGGCTACACCTTC.

The CDR3 loop is CASSIGLMNTEAFF. CDR3 sequence (DNA): TGTGCCAGCAGCATCGGACTCATGAACACTGAAGCTTTCTTT. This rearrangement joins TRBV7-9 to TRBJ1-1; no clear D. CDR3 size: 14 residues. V was cut by 5 bases and J by 0 bases, with 10 bases left in between. Germline V gene sequence: CDR1 SEHNR, CDR2 FQNEAQ (reference sequence).

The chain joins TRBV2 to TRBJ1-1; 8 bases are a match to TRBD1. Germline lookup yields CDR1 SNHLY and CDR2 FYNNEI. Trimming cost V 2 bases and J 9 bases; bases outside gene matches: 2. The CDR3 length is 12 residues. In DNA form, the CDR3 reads TGTGCCAGCAGTGAAAGGGACAGGAAAGCTTTCTTT. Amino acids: CASSERDRKAFF.

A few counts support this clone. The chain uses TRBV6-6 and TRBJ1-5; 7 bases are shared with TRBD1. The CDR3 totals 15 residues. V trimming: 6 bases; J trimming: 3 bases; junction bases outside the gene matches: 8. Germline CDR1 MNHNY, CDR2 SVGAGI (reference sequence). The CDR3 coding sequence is TGTGCCAGCAGGAAATCAACAGGGGACAATCAGCCCCAGCATTTT. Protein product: CASRKSTGDNQPQHF.

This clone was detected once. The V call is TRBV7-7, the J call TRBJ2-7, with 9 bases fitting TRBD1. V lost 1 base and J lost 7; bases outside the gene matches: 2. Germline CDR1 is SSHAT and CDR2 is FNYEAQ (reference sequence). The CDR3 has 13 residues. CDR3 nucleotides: TGTGCCAGCAGCTTAGGGACAGGGGATGAGCAGTACTTC. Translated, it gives CASSLGTGDEQYF. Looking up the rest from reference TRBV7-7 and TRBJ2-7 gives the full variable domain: GAGVSQSPRYKVTKRGQDVTLRCDPISSHATLYWYQQALGQGPEFLTYFNYEAQPDKSGLPSDRFSAERPEGSISTLTIQRTEQRDSAMYRCASSLGTGDEQYFGPGTRLTVT.

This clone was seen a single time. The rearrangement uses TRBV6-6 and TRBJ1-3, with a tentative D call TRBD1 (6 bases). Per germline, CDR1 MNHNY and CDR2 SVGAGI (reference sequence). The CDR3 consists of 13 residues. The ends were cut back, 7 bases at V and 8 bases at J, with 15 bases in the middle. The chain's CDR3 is CASKAGAIDTIYF. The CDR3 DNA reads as TGTGCCAGCAAGGCAGGGGCTATAGACACCATATATTTT.

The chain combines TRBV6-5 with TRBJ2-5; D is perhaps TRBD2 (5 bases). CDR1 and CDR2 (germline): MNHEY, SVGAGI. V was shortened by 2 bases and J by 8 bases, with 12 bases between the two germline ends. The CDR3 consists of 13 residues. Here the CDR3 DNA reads TGTGCCAGCAGTTACAGTGGTGAGGGAACCCAGTACTTC. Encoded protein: CASSYSGEGTQYF.

The CDR3 here is CASSYWANRVDTQYF. The CDR3, as DNA: TGTGCCAGCAGTTATTGGGCTAACAGGGTGGATACGCAGTATTTT. The V gene is TRBV6-5, the J gene TRBJ2-3; possibly TRBD1 for D (6 bases). The CDR3 totals 15 residues. The V gene lost 3 bases and the J gene lost 6 bases, with 16 bases spanning the gap. Germline V gives CDR1 MNHEY, CDR2 SVGAGI.

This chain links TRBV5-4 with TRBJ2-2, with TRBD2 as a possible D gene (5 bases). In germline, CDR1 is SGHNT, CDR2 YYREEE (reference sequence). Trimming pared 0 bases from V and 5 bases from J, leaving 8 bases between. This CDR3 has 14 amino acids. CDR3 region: CASSLDLATGELFF. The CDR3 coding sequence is TGTGCCAGCAGCTTGGATTTAGCGACCGGGGAGCTGTTTTTT.

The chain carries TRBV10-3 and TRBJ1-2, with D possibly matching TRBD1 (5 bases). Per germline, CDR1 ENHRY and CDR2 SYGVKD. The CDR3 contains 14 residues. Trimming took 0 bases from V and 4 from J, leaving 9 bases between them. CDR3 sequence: CAISESGGSYGYTF. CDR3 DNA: TGTGCCATCAGTGAGTCTGGGGGGTCCTATGGCTACACCTTC.

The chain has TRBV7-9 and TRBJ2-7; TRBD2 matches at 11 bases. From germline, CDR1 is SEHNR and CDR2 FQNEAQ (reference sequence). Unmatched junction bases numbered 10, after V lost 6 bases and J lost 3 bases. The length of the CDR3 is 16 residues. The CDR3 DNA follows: TGTGCCAGCAGGGCAGATCCGGGACTAGCGGACTACGAGCAGTACTTC. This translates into CASRADPGLADYEQYF.

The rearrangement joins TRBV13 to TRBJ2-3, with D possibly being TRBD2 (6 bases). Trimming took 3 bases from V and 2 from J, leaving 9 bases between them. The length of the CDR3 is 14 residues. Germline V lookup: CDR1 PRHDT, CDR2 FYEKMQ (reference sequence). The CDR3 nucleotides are TGTGCCAGCAGCTTCAGGACTAACACAGATACGCAGTATTTT. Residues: CASSFRTNTDTQYF.

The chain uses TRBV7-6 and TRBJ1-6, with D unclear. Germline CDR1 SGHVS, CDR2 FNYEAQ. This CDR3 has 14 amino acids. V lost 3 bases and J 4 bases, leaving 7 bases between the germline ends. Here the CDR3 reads CASSLDGYNSPLHF. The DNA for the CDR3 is TGTGCCAGCAGCTTGGACGGATATAATTCACCCCTCCACTTT. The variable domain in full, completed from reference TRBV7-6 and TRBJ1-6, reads GAGVSQSPRYKVTKRGQDVALRCDPISGHVSLYWYRQALGQGPEFLTYFNYEAQQDKSGLPNDRFSAERPEGSISTLTIQRTEQRDSAMYRCASSLDGYNSPLHFGNGTRLTVT.